The next 24 T cell receptor beta chains were all read from a single sample in a study of cytomegalovirus exposure and HLA in healthy donors. The study ran its PCR with 60 Vbeta and 13 Jbeta primers. Here immunoSEQ multiplex PCR was the method, and the copy in TCRdb shows in-frame clones only, minus some. The table has 150,000 to 200,000 clones, around 78% seen once. Specimen: PBMCs. The receptors shown here come from a woman aged 45-60 years in good health and CMV-seropositive.

This chain links TRBV2 with TRBJ2-5; 11 nucleotides match TRBD2. V lost 6 bases to trimming and J lost 7 bases; unmatched junction nucleotides: 10. The CDR3 extends over 15 amino acids. CDR1 SNHLY and CDR2 FYNNEI come from the germline V gene. The DNA for the CDR3 is TGTGCCAGCAGACTTACGACTAGCGGGGAGGGGACCCAGTACTTC. Translated, it gives CASRLTTSGEGTQYF.

The chain joins TRBV15 to TRBJ2-5, with a weak D call TRBD2 (6 bases). With 0 bases removed from V and 2 bases from J, the gap between germline ends came to 13 bases. This CDR3 contains 16 residues. Germline V gene sequence: CDR1 LNHNV, CDR2 YYDKDF (reference sequence). CDR3: CATSRDPAGGQETQYF. In DNA, the CDR3 is TGTGCCACCAGCAGAGATCCGGCCGGGGGACAAGAGACCCAGTACTTC.

The genes are TRBV20-1 and TRBJ2-7; no definite D call. Trimming removed 3 bases from V and 9 bases from J, with 12 bases in between. This CDR3 comprises 11 residues. CDR1 and CDR2 from the germline V gene are DFQATT and SNEGSKA (reference sequence). The CDR3 loop reads CSASSDAGQYF. The CDR3 DNA reads as TGCAGTGCTAGTTCCGACGCAGGGCAGTACTTC.

The chain links TRBV18 to TRBJ2-7; weak D call: TRBD1 (5 bases). The CDR3 contains 15 residues. In germline, CDR1 is KGHSH, CDR2 LQKENI. V was cut by 3 bases and J by 0 bases, with 12 bases left in between. In DNA, the CDR3 is TGTGCCAGCTCACCGGGGCCAGCATTCTCCTACGAGCAGTACTTC. It codes for CASSPGPAFSYEQYF. The full variable domain, with the rest looked up from reference TRBV18 and TRBJ2-7, is NAGVMQNPRHLVRRRGQEARLRCSPMKGHSHVYWYRQLPEEGLKFMVYLQKENIIDESGMPKERFSAEFPKEGPSILRIQQVVRGDSAAYFCASSPGPAFSYEQYFGPGTRLTVT.

This clone was seen once. The rearrangement links TRBV4-2 to TRBJ2-7; D unresolved. V lost 0 bases, J lost 7 bases, and 10 bases lay in between. The CDR3 is made up of 13 amino acids. The germline V gene encodes CDR1 LGHNA and CDR2 YNFKEQ. In DNA, the CDR3 is TGTGCCAGCAGCCAAGACGGGTCTATTGAGCAGTACTTC. Its translation is CASSQDGSIEQYF.

This clone was counted only a few times. This rearrangement joins TRBV18 to TRBJ2-1; D is perhaps TRBD1 (6 bases). Deletions cut 5 bases from V and 5 bases from J, with 13 bases between. CDR1 and CDR2 from the germline V gene are KGHSH and LQKENI. The CDR3 extends over 14 amino acids. The CDR3 DNA follows: TGTGCCAGCTCAGGGGACACGAATCACAATGAGCAGTTCTTC. It encodes CASSGDTNHNEQFF.

The V gene is TRBV14, the J gene TRBJ1-1; the D is unclear. The CDR3 spans 15 residues. From germline, CDR1 is SGHDN and CDR2 FVKESK. V shed 0 bases and J shed 3 bases, with 11 bases lying between them. The CDR3 here is CASSQELVADTEAFF. DNA for the CDR3: TGTGCCAGCAGCCAAGAGTTGGTAGCAGACACTGAAGCTTTCTTT.

The CDR3 region is CSSYRETGELFF. The DNA for the CDR3 is TGCAGCTCATACAGGGAAACCGGGGAGCTGTTTTTT. The V and J genes are TRBV29-1 and TRBJ2-2; maybe TRBD1 (6 bases). V lost 8 bases and J lost 5, with 12 bases in between. Germline V lookup: CDR1 SQVTM, CDR2 ANQGSEA. CDR3 length: 12 residues.

The V gene is TRBV30, the J gene TRBJ1-2; D not certain. The CDR3 contains 13 residues. In germline, CDR1 is GTSNPN, CDR2 SVGIG (reference sequence). V lost 2 bases and J 8 bases, leaving 15 bases between the germline ends. The CDR3 nucleotides read TGTGCCTGGAGTCTAGGGAGGGATAACGGCTACACCTTC. Protein sequence: CAWSLGRDNGYTF.

The V call is TRBV7-3, the J call TRBJ2-1, with D possibly being TRBD2 (7 bases). This CDR3 has 15 amino acids. V lost 0 bases, J lost 9 bases, and 15 bases lay in between. Germline V CDR1 and CDR2: SGHTA, FQGTGA. CDR3 in DNA: TGTGCCAGCAGCTTAACGTGGGGAGGGGGAGGTGAGCAGTTCTTC. Protein product: CASSLTWGGGGEQFF.

This rearrangement joins TRBV6-5 to TRBJ1-1; 10 bases agree with TRBD1. CDR3 length: 14 amino acids. The V and J ends lost 5 bases and 4 bases, in that order; junction bases with no gene match: 4. Germline CDR1 and CDR2: MNHEY and SVGAGI. The CDR3 DNA reads as TGTGCCAGCAGTACCCGGACAGGGGGCACTGAAGCTTTCTTT. Encoded protein: CASSTRTGGTEAFF.

V and J are TRBV5-6 and TRBJ2-3; TRBD1 agrees at 12 bases. The CDR3 totals 15 residues. V lost 4 bases, J lost 8 bases, and 8 bases stayed unmatched. Germline CDR1 SGHDT, CDR2 YYEEEE. CDR3 amino acids: CASSQQGQGAGTQYF. The CDR3 DNA follows: TGTGCCAGCAGCCAACAGGGACAGGGGGCAGGTACGCAGTATTTT.

The V and J genes are TRBV7-9 and TRBJ2-1; D is undetermined. The CDR3 has 13 amino acids. Looked up from germline, CDR1 is SEHNR and CDR2 is FQNEAQ (reference sequence). V was shortened by 2 bases and J by 9 bases, with 11 bases between the two germline ends. The CDR3 nucleotides read TGTGCCAGCAGCTTACACTATTACCGTGAGCAGTTCTTC. Residues: CASSLHYYREQFF.

Only one count was recorded for this clone. V gene TRBV18 combines with J gene TRBJ2-1; 8 nucleotides align to TRBD1. Germline-derived CDR1 and CDR2 are KGHSH and LQKENI. This CDR3 has 17 amino acids. V was clipped by 0 bases and J by 6 bases; unmatched bases: 10. CDR3 region: CASSPPPGGIKFNEQFF. In DNA, the CDR3 is TGTGCCAGCTCACCACCGCCAGGGGGCATCAAGTTCAATGAGCAGTTCTTC.

The chain has TRBV6-5 and TRBJ1-2; TRBD1 matches at 7 bases. V lost 3 bases, J lost 5 bases, and 3 bases stayed unmatched. From germline, CDR1 is MNHEY and CDR2 SVGAGI. The CDR3 runs 13 residues. The CDR3 reads CASSYTGDYGYTF. The CDR3 coding sequence is TGTGCCAGCAGTTATACAGGGGATTATGGCTACACCTTC.

The chain combines TRBV7-8 with TRBJ1-5; 7 nucleotides align to TRBD1. CDR1 is SGHVS and CDR2 is FQNEAQ in the germline V gene. Trimming took 2 bases from V and 7 from J; bases not matched to a gene: 8. The CDR3 is 15 amino acids. CDR3 region: CASSLSGTAQQPQHF. CDR3 DNA: TGTGCCAGCAGCTTAAGTGGGACAGCCCAACAGCCCCAGCATTTT.

The chain links TRBV6-6 to TRBJ2-2, with 7 positions matching TRBD1. V lost 5 bases to trimming and J lost 6 bases; unmatched junction nucleotides: 3. The germline V gene encodes CDR1 MNHNY and CDR2 SVGAGI (reference sequence). CDR3 size: 13 residues. CDR3 coding DNA: TGTGCCAGCAGTAGACAGGGCCCCGGGGAGCTGTTTTTT. It translates to CASSRQGPGELFF.

This sequence joins TRBV6-6 and TRBJ1-2, with 9 bases that match TRBD1. The CDR3 consists of 15 residues. Germline CDR1 MNHNY, CDR2 SVGAGI (reference sequence). V shed 0 bases and J 6 bases; nucleotides not matched to a gene: 5. In DNA form, the CDR3 reads TGTGCCAGCAGTTACTCTCCGGGACAGGGAAATGGCTACACCTTC. Translating gives CASSYSPGQGNGYTF.

The chain combines TRBV10-3 with TRBJ2-7; TRBD2 agrees at 7 bases. Losses at the gene ends were 4 bases for V and 2 bases for J; bases not matched to a gene: 5. The CDR3 totals 14 residues. Per germline, CDR1 ENHRY and CDR2 SYGVKD. The CDR3 DNA reads TGTGCCATCAGTGTCTCGGGGAGGGCCTACGAGCAGTACTTC. It specifies CAISVSGRAYEQYF.

This clone was counted a few times. V usage is TRBV5-4 and J usage is TRBJ2-3; 8 bases match TRBD2. The length of the CDR3 is 17 residues. V gave up 1 base and J gave up 2 bases; unmatched junction bases: 9. Per germline, CDR1 SGHNT and CDR2 YYREEE (reference sequence). The CDR3 DNA sequence: TGTGCCAGCAGCTTGCGGGGGGGGTCTTCTACCACAGATACGCAGTATTTT. Protein product: CASSLRGGSSTTDTQYF.

This sequence joins TRBV6-6 and TRBJ2-2; 8 positions match TRBD1. There are 16 residues in the CDR3. Per germline, CDR1 MNHNY and CDR2 SVGAGI (reference sequence). V trimming: 4 bases; J trimming: 0 bases; junction bases outside the gene matches: 4. Written as DNA, the CDR3 is TGTGCCAGCAGTTCCAGACAGGGGACGAACACCGGGGAGCTGTTTTTT. The encoded protein is CASSSRQGTNTGELFF.

The rearrangement uses TRBV5-6 and TRBJ1-5, with D perhaps matching TRBD1 (5 bases). V lost 0 bases and J lost 5, with 15 bases in between. The CDR3 is 16 amino acids. Germline values: CDR1 SGHDT, CDR2 YYEEEE. The CDR3 DNA sequence: TGTGCCAGCAGCTTGGGGGGCCGACAATGGGATCAGCCCCAGCATTTT. Protein: CASSLGGRQWDQPQHF.

The V and J genes are TRBV7-8 and TRBJ2-7; D remains unclear. The germline V gene encodes CDR1 SGHVS and CDR2 FQNEAQ. There are 14 residues in the CDR3. V lost 7 bases, J lost 0 bases, and 13 bases lay in between. The CDR3 sequence is CASKARWSSYEQYF. DNA for the CDR3: TGTGCCAGCAAAGCACGTTGGAGCTCCTACGAGCAGTACTTC.

V usage is TRBV4-1 and J usage is TRBJ1-5; TRBD1 is a possible D gene (6 bases). The CDR3 sequence is 14 residues long. Trimming shortened V by 3 bases and J by 11 bases, and 17 bases separated the two germline ends. CDR1 MGHRA and CDR2 YSYEKL come from the germline V gene. The chain's CDR3 is CASSQPGLPGAQHF. CDR3 nucleotide sequence: TGCGCCAGCAGCCAGCCCGGACTTCCAGGGGCCCAGCATTTT.